Listed below are T cell receptor beta chains from one sample, sequenced in a study of beta chain features in type 1 diabetes. Generated by immunoSEQ multiplex PCR, the TCRdb table keeps only in-frame clones and is missing some. This sample has around 340,000 clones, with roughly 8% found just once. Source material: central memory CD4+ T cells from blood. These receptor sequences come from a young woman in good health. CDR3s include the opening cysteine and the closing phenylalanine or tryptophan. The order of the fields is V gene, D gene, clone size, J gene, CDR3 protein, CDR3 DNA. The D gene is left open where the match is weak. Clone size is stated in some rows and not others, as once, few, many or a class when expanded.

>TRBV18|TRBD2|NA|TRBJ2-5
CASSLRLAGQETQYF
TGTGCCAGCTCACTCCGACTAGCAGGCCAAGAGACCCAGTACTTC
>TRBV7-9|TRBD1|NA|TRBJ1-3
CASSTDRGHSGNTIYF
TGTGCCAGCAGCACGGACAGGGGACACTCTGGAAACACCATATATTTT
>TRBV14|NA|NA|TRBJ1-1
CASSQIAEWELNTEAFF
TGTGCCAGCAGCCAGATCGCGGAGTGGGAGCTGAACACTGAAGCTTTCTTT
>TRBV6-5|NA|few|TRBJ2-1
CASTSGARNEQFF
TGTGCCAGCACCTCAGGGGCGAGGAATGAGCAGTTCTTC
>TRBV7-2|NA|few|TRBJ1-5
CASSQGLSRGNQPQHF
TGTGCCAGCAGCCAGGGCCTATCGAGAGGCAATCAGCCCCAGCATTTT
>TRBV18|NA|NA|TRBJ2-3
CASCPGARNTDTQYF
TGTGCCAGCTGCCCTGGGGCCCGAAACACAGATACGCAGTATTTT
>TRBV6-5|NA|few|TRBJ2-6
CASSYRTSGANVLTF
TGTGCCAGCAGTTATCGAACCTCTGGGGCCAACGTCCTGACTTTC
>TRBV7-3|NA|NA|TRBJ2-7
CASSFTSGDEQYF
TGTGCCAGCAGCTTTACGTCAGGTGACGAGCAGTACTTC
>TRBV7-9|TRBD2|NA|TRBJ2-5
CASSLMAGAETQYF
TGTGCCAGCAGCTTAATGGCGGGAGCAGAGACCCAGTACTTC
>TRBV5-1|NA|few|TRBJ2-2
CASSFVAVNTGELFF
TGCGCCAGCAGCTTTGTGGCCGTGAACACCGGGGAGCTGTTTTTT
>TRBV7-9|NA|few|TRBJ1-2
CASSLFGDYGYTF
TGTGCCAGCAGCTTATTTGGGGACTATGGCTACACCTTC
>TRBV14|NA|NA|TRBJ2-2
CASSRGLSTPGELFF
TGTGCCAGCAGCAGGGGCCTATCCACACCGGGGGAGCTGTTTTTT
>TRBV10-3|NA|many|TRBJ1-3
CATSSGNTIYF
TGTGCCACCTCCTCTGGAAACACCATATATTTT
>TRBV6-6|NA|few|TRBJ1-2
CASSYSPGEDGYTF
TGTGCCAGCAGTTACTCCCCAGGGGAAGATGGCTACACCTTC
>TRBV21-1|NA|many|TRBJ2-7
CASSTPGGQGLYEQYF
TGTGCCAGCAGCACTCCGGGGGGACAGGGGCTCTACGAGCAGTACTTC
>TRBV18|NA|few|TRBJ2-1
CASSPRPPEYNEQFF
TGTGCCAGCTCACCGCGGCCCCCGGAGTACAATGAGCAGTTCTTC
>TRBV11-2|NA|few|TRBJ2-5
CASSLAILETQYF
TGTGCCAGCAGCTTAGCGATCCTAGAGACCCAGTACTTC
>TRBV15|NA|few|TRBJ2-7
CATSRDPTGEQYF
TGTGCCACCAGCAGGGACCCCACGGGGGAGCAGTACTTC
>TRBV28|NA|NA|TRBJ1-4
CASSLAGRNEKLFF
TGTGCCAGCAGTTTAGCAGGGAGAAATGAAAAACTGTTTTTT
>TRBV5-1|TRBD1|many|TRBJ2-7
CASSSGQGPSEQYF
TGCGCCAGCAGCTCCGGACAGGGGCCCTCCGAGCAGTACTTC
>TRBV7-2|TRBD1|few|TRBJ2-5
CASSLEGGGQYF
TGTGCCAGCAGCTTGGAAGGGGGCGGCCAGTACTTC
>TRBV25-1|NA|NA|TRBJ1-2
CASSPVGGGYTF
TGTGCCAGCTCCCCGGTGGGAGGTGGCTACACCTTC
>TRBV5-1|TRBD2|NA|TRBJ2-3
CASSPGLAVSTDTQYF
TGCGCCAGCAGCCCGGGACTAGCGGTTAGCACAGATACGCAGTATTTT
>TRBV5-1|NA|few|TRBJ1-2
CASSFGWANYGYTF
TGCGCCAGCAGCTTTGGGTGGGCTAACTATGGCTACACCTTC
>TRBV28|NA|few|TRBJ1-2
CASSLGQQTYGYTF
TGTGCCAGCAGTTTGGGTCAACAGACCTATGGCTACACCTTC
>TRBV2|NA|many|TRBJ2-7
CASGTGSGYEQYF
TGTGCCAGCGGCACGGGATCCGGTTACGAGCAGTACTTC
>TRBV28|NA|NA|TRBJ1-5
CASSLSRSNQPQHF
TGTGCCAGCAGTTTAAGCCGGAGCAATCAGCCCCAGCATTTT
>TRBV6-6|NA|few|TRBJ2-1
CASSYGMRNEQFF
TGTGCCAGCAGTTACGGTATGAGGAATGAGCAGTTCTTC
>TRBV5-6|TRBD1|few|TRBJ2-7
CASSLRGQGANEQYF
TGTGCCAGCAGCTTACGTGGACAGGGGGCAAACGAGCAGTACTTC
>TRBV7-2|NA|few|TRBJ2-1
CASSSRSSGYNEQFF
TGTGCCAGCAGCTCTCGGAGTAGCGGCTACAATGAGCAGTTCTTC
>TRBV2|TRBD1|NA|TRBJ1-5
CASRQGHSNQPQHF
TGTGCCAGCAGACAGGGGCATAGCAATCAGCCCCAGCATTTT
>TRBV5-1|NA|many|TRBJ2-3
CASSLDGRGPDTQYF
TGCGCCAGCAGCTTGGACGGGAGAGGCCCAGATACGCAGTATTTT
>TRBV11-2|NA|NA|TRBJ2-1
CASSLLLSDEQFF
TGTGCCAGCAGCTTATTACTGTCGGATGAGCAGTTCTTC